This T cell receptor beta chain emerged from a study of shared clonotypes between healthy human individuals. This clone was seen only once. Donors, without exception, were Caucasian adults residing in Nashville, Tennessee. Negatively enriched CD4+ T cells were divided by CD45RA into naive and memory. The assay was run at deep level. Sequencing was performed with immunoSEQ multiplex PCR; in TCRdb, only in-frame clones are kept and a portion is missing. The sample has some 500,000 clones; approximately 95% are singletons. The specimen was naive CD4+ T cells sorted from blood. Noted subset: CD45RA+ positively selected. The sequence was collected from a woman aged 25 to 45 in good health.

DNA of the CDR3: TGTGCCAGCAGCCGGCGGGTACTAGCGGGAGCGTTGGGTGAGCAGTTCTTC. Protein: CASSRRVLAGALGEQFF. The V gene is TRBV14, the J gene TRBJ2-1; 11 positions agree with TRBD2. This CDR3 region has 17 residues. The V and J ends lost 4 bases and 9 bases, in that order; junction bases with no gene match: 14. CDR1 SGHDN and CDR2 FVKESK come from the germline V gene.